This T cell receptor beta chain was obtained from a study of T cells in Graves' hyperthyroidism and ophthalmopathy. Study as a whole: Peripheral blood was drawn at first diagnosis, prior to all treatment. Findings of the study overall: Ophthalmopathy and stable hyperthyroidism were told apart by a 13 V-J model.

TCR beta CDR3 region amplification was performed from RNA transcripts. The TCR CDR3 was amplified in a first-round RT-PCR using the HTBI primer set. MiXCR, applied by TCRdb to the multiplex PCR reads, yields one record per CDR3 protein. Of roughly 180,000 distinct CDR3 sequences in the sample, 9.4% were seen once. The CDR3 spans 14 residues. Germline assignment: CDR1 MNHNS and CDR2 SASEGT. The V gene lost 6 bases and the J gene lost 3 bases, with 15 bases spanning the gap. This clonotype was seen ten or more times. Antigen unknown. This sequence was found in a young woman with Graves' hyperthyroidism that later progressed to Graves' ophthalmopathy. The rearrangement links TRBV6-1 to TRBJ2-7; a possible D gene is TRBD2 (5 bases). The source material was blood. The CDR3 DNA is TGTGCCAGCAGCGCAAGCGGACCACACTACGAGCAGTACTTC. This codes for CASSASGPHYEQYF.